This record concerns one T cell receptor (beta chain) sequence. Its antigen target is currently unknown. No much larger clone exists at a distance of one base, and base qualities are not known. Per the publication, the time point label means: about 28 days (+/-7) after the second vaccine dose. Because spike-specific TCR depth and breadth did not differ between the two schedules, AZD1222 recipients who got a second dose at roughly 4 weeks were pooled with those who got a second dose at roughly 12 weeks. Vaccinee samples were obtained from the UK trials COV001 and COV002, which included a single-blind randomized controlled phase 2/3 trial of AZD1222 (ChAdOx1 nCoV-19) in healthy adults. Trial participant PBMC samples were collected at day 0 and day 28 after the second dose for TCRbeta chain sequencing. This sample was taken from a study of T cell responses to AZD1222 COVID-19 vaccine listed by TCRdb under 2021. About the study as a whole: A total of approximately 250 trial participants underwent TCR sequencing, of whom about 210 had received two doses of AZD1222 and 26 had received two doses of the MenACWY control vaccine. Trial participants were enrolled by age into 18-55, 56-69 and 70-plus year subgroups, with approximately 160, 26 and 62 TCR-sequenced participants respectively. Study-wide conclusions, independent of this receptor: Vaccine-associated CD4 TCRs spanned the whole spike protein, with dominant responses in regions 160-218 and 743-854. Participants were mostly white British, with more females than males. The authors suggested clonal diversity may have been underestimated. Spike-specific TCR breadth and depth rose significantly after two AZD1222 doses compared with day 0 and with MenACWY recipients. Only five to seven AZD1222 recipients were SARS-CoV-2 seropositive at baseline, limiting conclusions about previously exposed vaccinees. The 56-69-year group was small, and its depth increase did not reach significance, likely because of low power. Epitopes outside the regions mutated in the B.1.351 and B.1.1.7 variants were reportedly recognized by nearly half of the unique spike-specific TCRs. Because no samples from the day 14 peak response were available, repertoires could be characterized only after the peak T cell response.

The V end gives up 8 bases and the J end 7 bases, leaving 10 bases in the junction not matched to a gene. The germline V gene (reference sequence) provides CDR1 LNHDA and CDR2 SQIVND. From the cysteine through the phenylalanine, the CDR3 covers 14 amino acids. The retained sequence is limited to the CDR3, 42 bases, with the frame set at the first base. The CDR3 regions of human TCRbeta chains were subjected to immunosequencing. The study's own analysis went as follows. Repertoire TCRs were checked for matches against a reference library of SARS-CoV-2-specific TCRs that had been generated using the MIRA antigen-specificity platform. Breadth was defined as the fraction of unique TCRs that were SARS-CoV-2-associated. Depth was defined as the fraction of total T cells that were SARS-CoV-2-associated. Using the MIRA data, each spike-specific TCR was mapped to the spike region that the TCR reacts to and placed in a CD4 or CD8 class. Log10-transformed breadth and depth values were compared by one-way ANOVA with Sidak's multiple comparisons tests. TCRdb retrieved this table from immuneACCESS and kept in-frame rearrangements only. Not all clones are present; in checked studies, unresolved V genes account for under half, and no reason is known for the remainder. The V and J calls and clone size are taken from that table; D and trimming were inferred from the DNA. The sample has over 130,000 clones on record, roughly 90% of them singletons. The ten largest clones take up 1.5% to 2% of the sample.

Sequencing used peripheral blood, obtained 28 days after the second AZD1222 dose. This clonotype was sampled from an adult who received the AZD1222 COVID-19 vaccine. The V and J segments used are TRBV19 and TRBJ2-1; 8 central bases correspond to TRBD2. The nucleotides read TGTGCCAGTTCCAACAGCGGGAGTTGGAATGAGCAGTTCTTC. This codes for CASSNSGSWNEQFF.